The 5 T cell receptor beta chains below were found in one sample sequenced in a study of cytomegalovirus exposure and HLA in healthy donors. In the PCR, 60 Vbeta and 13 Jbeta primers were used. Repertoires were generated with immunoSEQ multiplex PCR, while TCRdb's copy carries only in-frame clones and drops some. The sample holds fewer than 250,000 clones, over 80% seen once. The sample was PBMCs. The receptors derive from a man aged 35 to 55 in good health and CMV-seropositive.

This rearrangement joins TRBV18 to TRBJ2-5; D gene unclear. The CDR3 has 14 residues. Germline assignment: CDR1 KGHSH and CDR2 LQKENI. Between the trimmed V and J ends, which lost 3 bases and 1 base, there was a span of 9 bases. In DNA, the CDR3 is TGTGCCAGCTCACCCTCGAAAGCCCAAGAGACCCAGTACTTC. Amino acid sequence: CASSPSKAQETQYF.

CDR3 in amino acids: CAWRTGKAEAFF. The CDR3 DNA sequence: TGTGCCTGGCGGACGGGAAAGGCTGAAGCTTTCTTT. This chain connects TRBV7-2 to TRBJ1-1; D unresolved. Trimming stripped 11 bases from V and 6 bases from J, with 16 bases between. CDR3 length: 12 amino acids. Germline V lookup: CDR1 SGHTA, CDR2 FQGNSA.

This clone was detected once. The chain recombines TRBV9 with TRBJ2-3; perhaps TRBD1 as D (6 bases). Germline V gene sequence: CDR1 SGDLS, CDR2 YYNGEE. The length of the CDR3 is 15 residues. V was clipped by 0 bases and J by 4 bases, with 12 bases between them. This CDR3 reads CASSVVTGSADTQYF. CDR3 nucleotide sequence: TGTGCCAGCAGCGTAGTAACAGGGAGCGCAGATACGCAGTATTTT.

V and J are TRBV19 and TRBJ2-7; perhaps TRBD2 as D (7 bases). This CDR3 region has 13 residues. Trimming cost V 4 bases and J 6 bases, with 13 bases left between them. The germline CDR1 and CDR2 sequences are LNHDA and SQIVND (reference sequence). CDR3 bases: TGTGCCAGTAGTAATAGGGGGGGAGGCGAGCAGTACTTC. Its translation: CASSNRGGGEQYF.

The CDR3 DNA sequence: TGTGCCAGCAGTGAACGGCCAGCGCGGGAGGCCTACGAGCAGTACGTC. This encodes CASSERPAREAYEQYV. This sequence joins TRBV6-1 and TRBJ2-7, with 8 bases aligning to TRBD2. The trim removed 2 bases at V and 2 bases at J, leaving 8 bases unmatched. Germline-derived CDR1 and CDR2 are MNHNS and SASEGT. There are 16 residues in the CDR3.